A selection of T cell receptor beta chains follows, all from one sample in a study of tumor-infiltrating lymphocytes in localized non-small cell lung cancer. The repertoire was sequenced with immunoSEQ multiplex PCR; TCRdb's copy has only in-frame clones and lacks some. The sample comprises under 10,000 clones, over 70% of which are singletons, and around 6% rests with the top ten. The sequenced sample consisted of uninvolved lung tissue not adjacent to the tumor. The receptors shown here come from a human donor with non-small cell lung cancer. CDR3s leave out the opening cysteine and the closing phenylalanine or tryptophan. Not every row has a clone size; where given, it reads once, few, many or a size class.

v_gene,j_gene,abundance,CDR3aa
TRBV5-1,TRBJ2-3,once,ASSITGTSGTGGDTQY
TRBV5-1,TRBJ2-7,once,ASSWGAGGYEQY
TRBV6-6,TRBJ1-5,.,ASSPQSFYQPQH
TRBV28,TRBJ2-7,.,ATYNPGQGYEQY
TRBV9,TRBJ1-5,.,ASSRTGEYNQPQH
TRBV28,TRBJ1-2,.,ASIDSPGQINYGYT
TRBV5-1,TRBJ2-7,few,ASSGAYEQY
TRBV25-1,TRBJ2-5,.,ASSVGRGQSQETQY
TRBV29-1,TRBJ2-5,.,SAGSQGKETQY
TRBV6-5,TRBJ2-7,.,ASRTSGGTYEQY
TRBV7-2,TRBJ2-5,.,ASSLNLAGAGETQY
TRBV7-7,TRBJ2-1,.,ASSLGPSGNNEQF
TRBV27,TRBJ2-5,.,ASSSGTGIGETQY
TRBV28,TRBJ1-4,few,ASSNPTGVVTNEKLF
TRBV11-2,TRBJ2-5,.,ASSLRGGETQY
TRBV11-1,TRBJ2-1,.,ASSLTDEQF
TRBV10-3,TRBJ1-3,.,AISSDGNTIY
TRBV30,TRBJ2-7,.,AWTRDSGIYEQY
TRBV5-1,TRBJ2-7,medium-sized,ASSLNGFLATVSYEQY
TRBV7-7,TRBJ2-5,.,ASSTGTGGVETQY
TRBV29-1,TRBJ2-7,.,SVEWGRSQGTYEQY
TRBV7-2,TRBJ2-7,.,ASSLPTSTRDEQY
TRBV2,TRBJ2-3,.,ASARIGLAGRGTQY
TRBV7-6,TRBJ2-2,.,ASSLAGTSVSGELF
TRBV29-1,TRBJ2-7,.,SVAGAGRSYEQY
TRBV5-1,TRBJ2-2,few,ASSDTGELF
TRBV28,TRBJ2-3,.,ASSFRQTQY
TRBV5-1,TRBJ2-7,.,ASSLGSGPSYEQY
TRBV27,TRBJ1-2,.,ASRRPGSSYGYT
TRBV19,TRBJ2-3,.,ASSTGTGLGTDTQY
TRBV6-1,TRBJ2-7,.,ASSPGTGPYEQY